This TCR beta chain was identified during a study of early T cells in non-severe SARS-CoV-2 infection. Notes on this clonotype: As the CDR3 is not closed by the conserved phenylalanine or tryptophan, this likely results from a read error.

TCRdb used MiXCR to reprocess the 5' RACE reads, holding one entry per CDR3 protein. The profile shows under 140,000 distinct CDR3 sequences, around an eighth of them singletons. V dropped 0 bases and J dropped 9 bases, with 9 bases sitting between them. This CDR3 contains 13 residues. CDR1 is KGHDR, CDR2 SFDVKD, per germline. The sequences come from whole blood, collected at baseline. This chain connects TRBV24-1 to TRBJ2-3; D unclear. The TCR comes from an adult who was a healthcare worker with PCR-confirmed SARS-CoV-2 infection or an uninfected control (not recorded which). CDR3 protein: CATSDLPLDTQYS. The CDR3, as DNA: TGTGCCACCAGTGATTTGCCTTTGGACACGCAGTATTCT.